This record concerns one T cell receptor (beta chain) sequence. This may stem from a read error, because a much larger clone lies one nucleotide away. V was shortened by 5 bases and J by 1 base, with 24 bases between the two germline ends. This CDR3 comprises 17 residues. The germline CDR1 and CDR2 sequences are SQVTM and ANQGSEA. The sample belongs to a study of blood T cells in healthy people across ages. A second about 7 to 11 cycle PCR used barcoded and J-beta primers. TCRdb called the 5' RACE reads again in MiXCR, with one record for every CDR3 protein. The data show 1,300,000 or so distinct CDR3 sequences, approximately 59% seen once.

Material: blood. This chain links TRBV29-1 with TRBJ2-7, with a possible D match to TRBD1 (5 bases). This receptor was taken from a man aged 18 to 29 in good health. CDR3 sequence: CSVLKLASQGSSYEQYF. The DNA for the CDR3 is TGCAGCGTTCTCAAATTGGCCTCGCAGGGATCTTCCTACGAGCAGTACTTC.